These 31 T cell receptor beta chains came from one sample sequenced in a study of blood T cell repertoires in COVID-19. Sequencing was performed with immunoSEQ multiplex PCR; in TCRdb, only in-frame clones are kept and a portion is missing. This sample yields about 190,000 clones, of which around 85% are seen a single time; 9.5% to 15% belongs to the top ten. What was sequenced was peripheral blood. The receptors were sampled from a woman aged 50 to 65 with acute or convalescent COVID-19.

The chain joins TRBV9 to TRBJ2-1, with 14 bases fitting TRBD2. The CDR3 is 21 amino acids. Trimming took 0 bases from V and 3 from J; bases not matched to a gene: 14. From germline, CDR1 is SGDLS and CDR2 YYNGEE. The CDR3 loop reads CASSVGLHGTSGSRNYNEQFF. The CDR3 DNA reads TGTGCCAGCAGCGTAGGCCTCCATGGGACTAGCGGGAGTCGAAACTACAATGAGCAGTTCTTC. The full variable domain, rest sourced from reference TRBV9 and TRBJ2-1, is DSGVTQTPKHLITATGQRVTLRCSPRSGDLSVYWYQQSLDQGLQFLIQYYNGEERAKGNILERFSAQQFPDLHSELNLSSLELGDSALYFCASSVGLHGTSGSRNYNEQFFGPGTRLTVL.

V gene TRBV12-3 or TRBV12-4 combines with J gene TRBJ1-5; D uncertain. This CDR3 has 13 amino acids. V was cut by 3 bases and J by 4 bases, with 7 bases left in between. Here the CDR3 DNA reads TGTGCCAGCAGTTTCTCCCTTAATCAGCCCCAGCATTTT. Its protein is CASSFSLNQPQHF.

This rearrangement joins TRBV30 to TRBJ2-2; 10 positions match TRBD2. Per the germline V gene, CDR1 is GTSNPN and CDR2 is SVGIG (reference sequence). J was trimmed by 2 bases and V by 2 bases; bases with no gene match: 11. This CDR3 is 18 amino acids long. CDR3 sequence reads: CAWSSGRAPDGNTGELFF. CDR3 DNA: TGTGCCTGGAGTAGCGGGAGGGCCCCCGACGGAAACACCGGGGAGCTGTTTTTT. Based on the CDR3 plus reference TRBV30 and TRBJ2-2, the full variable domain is SQTIHQWPATLVQPVGSPLSLECTVEGTSNPNLYWYRQAAGRGLQLLFYSVGIGQISSEVPQNLSASRPQDRQFILSSKKLLLSDSGFYLCAWSSGRAPDGNTGELFFGEGSRLTVL.

The CDR3 region is CASSSGDTYEQYF. The CDR3 region has the DNA TGTGCCAGCAGCTCCGGGGATACCTACGAGCAGTACTTC. V gene TRBV5-6 combines with J gene TRBJ2-7; maybe TRBD2 (5 bases). The germline V gene has CDR1 SGHDT and CDR2 YYEEEE. This CDR3 is 13 amino acids long. With 3 bases removed from V and 2 bases from J, the gap between germline ends came to 9 bases.

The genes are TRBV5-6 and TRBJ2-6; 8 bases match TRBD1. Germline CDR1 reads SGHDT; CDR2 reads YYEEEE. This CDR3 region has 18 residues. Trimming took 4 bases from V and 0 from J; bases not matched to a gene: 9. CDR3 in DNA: TGTGCCAGCAGCCCCGCCGGGACAGGCCACTCTGGGGCCAACGTCCTGACTTTC. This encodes CASSPAGTGHSGANVLTF.

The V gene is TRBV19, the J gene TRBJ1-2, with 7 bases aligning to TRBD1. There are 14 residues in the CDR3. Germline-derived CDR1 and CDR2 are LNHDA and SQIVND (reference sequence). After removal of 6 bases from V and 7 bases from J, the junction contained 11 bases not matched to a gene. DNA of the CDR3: TGTGCCAGTAGCGGACAGGCCACCGGGGGTGGCTACACCTTC. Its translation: CASSGQATGGGYTF.

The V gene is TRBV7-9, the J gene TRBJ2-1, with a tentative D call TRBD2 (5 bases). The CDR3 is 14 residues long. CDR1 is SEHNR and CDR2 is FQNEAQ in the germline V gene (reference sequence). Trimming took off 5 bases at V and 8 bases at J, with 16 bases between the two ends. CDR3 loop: CASSSEGERDEQFF. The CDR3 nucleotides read TGTGCCAGCAGCAGCGAGGGCGAGCGCGATGAGCAGTTCTTC.

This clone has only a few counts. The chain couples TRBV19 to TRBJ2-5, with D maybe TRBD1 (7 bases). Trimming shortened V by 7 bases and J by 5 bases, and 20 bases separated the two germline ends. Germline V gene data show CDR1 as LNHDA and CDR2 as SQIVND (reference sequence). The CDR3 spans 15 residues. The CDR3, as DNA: TGTGCCAGTATGGACAGGAGGGGGATTTGGGAGACCCAGTACTTC. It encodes CASMDRRGIWETQYF.

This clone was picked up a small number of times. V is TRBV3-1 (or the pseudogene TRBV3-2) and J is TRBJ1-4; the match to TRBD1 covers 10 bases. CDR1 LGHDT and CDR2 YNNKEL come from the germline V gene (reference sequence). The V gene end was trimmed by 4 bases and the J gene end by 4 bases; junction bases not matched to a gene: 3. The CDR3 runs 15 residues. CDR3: CASSRQGALNEKLFF. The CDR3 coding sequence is TGTGCCAGCAGCCGACAGGGGGCCCTTAATGAAAAACTGTTTTTT.

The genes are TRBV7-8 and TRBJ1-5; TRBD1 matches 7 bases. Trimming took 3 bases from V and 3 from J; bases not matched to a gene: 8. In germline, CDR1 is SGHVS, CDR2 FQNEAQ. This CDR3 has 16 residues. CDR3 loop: CASSFTGVSPNQPQHF. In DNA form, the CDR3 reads TGTGCCAGCAGCTTTACAGGGGTTAGTCCCAATCAGCCCCAGCATTTT.

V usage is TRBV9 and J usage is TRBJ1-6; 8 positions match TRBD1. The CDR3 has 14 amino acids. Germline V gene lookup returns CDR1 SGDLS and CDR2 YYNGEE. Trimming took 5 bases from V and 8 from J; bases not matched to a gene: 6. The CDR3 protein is CASSRTGSDSPLHF. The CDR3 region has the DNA TGTGCCAGCAGTAGGACAGGGAGCGATTCACCCCTCCACTTT.

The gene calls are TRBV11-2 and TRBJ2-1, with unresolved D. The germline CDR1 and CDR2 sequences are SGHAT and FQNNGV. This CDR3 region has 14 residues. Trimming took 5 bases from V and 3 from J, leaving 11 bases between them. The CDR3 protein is CASSGSPHYNEQFF. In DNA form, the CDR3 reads TGTGCCAGCAGCGGTAGCCCTCACTACAATGAGCAGTTCTTC.

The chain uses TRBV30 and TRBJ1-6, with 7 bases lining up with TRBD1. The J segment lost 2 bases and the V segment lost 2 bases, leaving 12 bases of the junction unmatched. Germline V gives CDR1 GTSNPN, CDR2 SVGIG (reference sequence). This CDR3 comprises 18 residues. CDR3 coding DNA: TGTGCCTGGAGTAGTAGGCGACAGGGTGGAACCTATAATTCACCCCTCCACTTT. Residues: CAWSSRRQGGTYNSPLHF.

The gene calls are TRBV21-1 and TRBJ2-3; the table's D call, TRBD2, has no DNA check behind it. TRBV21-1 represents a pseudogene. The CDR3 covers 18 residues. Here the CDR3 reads CASSKLAGEQSSTDTQYF. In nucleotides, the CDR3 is TGTGCCAGCAGCAAGCTAGCGGGGGAGCAATCTAGCACAGATACGCAGTATTTT.

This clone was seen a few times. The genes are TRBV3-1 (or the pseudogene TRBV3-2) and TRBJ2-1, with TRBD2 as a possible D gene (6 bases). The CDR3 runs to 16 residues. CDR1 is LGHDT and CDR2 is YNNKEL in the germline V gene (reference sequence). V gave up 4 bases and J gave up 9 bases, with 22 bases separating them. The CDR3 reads CASSPNTAGGAGEQFF. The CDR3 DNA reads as TGTGCCAGCAGCCCTAATACGGCAGGCGGAGCGGGTGAGCAGTTCTTC.

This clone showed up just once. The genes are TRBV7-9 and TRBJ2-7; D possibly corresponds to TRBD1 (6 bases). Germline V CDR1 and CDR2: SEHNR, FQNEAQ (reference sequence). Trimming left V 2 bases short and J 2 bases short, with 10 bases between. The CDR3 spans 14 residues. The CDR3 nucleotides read TGTGCCAGCAGCTTATACGAGGGGGCCTACGAGCAGTACTTC. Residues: CASSLYEGAYEQYF. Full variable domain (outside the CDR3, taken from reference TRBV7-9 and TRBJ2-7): DTGVSQNPRHKITKRGQNVTFRCDPISEHNRLYWYRQTLGQGPEFLTYFQNEAQLEKSRLLSDRFSAERPKGSFSTLEIQRTEQGDSAMYLCASSLYEGAYEQYFGPGTRLTVT.

DNA for the CDR3: TGTGCCAGCAGCTTACAGAGCGGGAGCTCCTATGAGCAGTTCTTC. Translating it yields CASSLQSGSSYEQFF. This chain joins TRBV7-2 and TRBJ2-1; 8 bases match TRBD2. J gave up 8 bases and V 2 bases, and 8 bases lay outside the gene matches. This CDR3 has 15 amino acids. Germline CDR1 and CDR2: SGHTA and FQGNSA.

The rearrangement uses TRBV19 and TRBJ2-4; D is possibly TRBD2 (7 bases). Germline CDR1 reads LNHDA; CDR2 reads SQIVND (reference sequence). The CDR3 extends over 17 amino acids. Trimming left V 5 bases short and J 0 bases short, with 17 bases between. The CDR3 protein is CASSPPGGGIAKNIQYF. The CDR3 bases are TGTGCCAGTAGTCCACCCGGCGGGGGCATAGCCAAAAACATTCAGTACTTC.

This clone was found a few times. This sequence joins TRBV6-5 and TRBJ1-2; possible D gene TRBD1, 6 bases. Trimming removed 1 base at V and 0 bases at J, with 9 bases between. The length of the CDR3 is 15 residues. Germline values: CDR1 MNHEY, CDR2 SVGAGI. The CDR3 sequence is CASSYFRGANYGYTF. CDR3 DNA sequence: TGTGCCAGCAGTTACTTCAGGGGAGCTAACTATGGCTACACCTTC.

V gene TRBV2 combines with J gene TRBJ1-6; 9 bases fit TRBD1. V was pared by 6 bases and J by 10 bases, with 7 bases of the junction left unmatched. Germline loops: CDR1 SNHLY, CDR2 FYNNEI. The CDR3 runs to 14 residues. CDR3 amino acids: CASSPGTGSSPLHF. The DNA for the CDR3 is TGTGCCAGCAGCCCCGGGACAGGGTCCTCACCCCTCCACTTT.

The CDR3 loop is CAWGDRGLSTEAFF. CDR3 DNA: TGTGCCTGGGGAGACAGGGGGCTGAGCACTGAAGCTTTCTTT. The gene calls are TRBV30 and TRBJ1-1, with 10 bases identical to TRBD1. The CDR3 consists of 14 residues. Germline assignment: CDR1 GTSNPN and CDR2 SVGIG (reference sequence). V dropped 5 bases and J dropped 4; count of bases not matched to a gene: 7.

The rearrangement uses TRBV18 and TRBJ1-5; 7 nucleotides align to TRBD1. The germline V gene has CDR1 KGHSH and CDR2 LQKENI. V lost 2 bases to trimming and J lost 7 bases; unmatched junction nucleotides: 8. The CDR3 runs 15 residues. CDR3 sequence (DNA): TGTGCCAGCTCACCAGAACAGGGGATTAAGCAGCCCCAGCATTTT. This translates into CASSPEQGIKQPQHF.

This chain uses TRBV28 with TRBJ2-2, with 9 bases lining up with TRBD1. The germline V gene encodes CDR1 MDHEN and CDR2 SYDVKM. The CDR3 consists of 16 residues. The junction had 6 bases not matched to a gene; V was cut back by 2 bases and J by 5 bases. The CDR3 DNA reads TGTGCCAGCAGTTTACTTGGGACAGGGAGGACCGGGGAGCTGTTTTTT. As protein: CASSLLGTGRTGELFF.

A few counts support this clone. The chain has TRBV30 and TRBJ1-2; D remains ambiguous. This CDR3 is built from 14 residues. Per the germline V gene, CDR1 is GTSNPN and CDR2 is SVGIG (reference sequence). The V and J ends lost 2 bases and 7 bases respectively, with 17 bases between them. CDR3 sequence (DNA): TGTGCCTGGAGTAGAGGAGCGGGATCGGGTGGCTACACCTTC. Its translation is CAWSRGAGSGGYTF. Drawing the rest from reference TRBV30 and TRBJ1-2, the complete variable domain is SQTIHQWPATLVQPVGSPLSLECTVEGTSNPNLYWYRQAAGRGLQLLFYSVGIGQISSEVPQNLSASRPQDRQFILSSKKLLLSDSGFYLCAWSRGAGSGGYTFGSGTRLTVV.

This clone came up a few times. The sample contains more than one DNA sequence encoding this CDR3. The CDR3 DNA follows: TGTGCCAGCAGCCGGGACAGGAGCTCCTACGAGCAGTACTTC. This codes for CASSRDRSSYEQYF. V is TRBV3-1 (or the pseudogene TRBV3-2) and J is TRBJ2-7; TRBD1 matches 8 bases. There are 14 residues in the CDR3. CDR1 LGHDT and CDR2 YNNKEL come from the germline V gene (reference sequence). Losses at the gene ends were 4 bases for V and 0 bases for J; bases not matched to a gene: 2.

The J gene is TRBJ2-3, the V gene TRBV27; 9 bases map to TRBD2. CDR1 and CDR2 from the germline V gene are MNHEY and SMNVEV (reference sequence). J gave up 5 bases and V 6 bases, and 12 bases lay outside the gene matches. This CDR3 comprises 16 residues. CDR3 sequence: CASSPVEAGGKDTQYF. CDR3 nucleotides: TGTGCCAGCAGCCCGGTAGAAGCGGGGGGCAAAGATACGCAGTATTTT.

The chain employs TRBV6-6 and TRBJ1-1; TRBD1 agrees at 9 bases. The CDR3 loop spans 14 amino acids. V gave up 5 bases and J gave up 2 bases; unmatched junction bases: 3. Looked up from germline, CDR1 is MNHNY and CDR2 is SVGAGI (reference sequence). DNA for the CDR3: TGTGCCAGCAGTCGACAGGGGGAAAACACTGAAGCTTTCTTT. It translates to CASSRQGENTEAFF.

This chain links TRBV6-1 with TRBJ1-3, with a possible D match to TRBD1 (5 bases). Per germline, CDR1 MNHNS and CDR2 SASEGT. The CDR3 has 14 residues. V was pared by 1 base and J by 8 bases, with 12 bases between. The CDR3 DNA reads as TGTGCCAGCAGTGAAGGCACTCGGGGGTACACCATATATTTT. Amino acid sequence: CASSEGTRGYTIYF.

The CDR3 here is CASSPRDSTGELFF. The CDR3, as DNA: TGTGCCAGCTCACCCCGGGACTCCACCGGGGAGCTGTTTTTT. The rearrangement joins TRBV18 to TRBJ2-2; the D gene is possibly TRBD2 (6 bases). Germline CDR1 and CDR2: KGHSH and LQKENI. There are 14 residues in the CDR3. V was shortened by 3 bases and J by 4 bases, with 9 bases between the two germline ends. The full variable domain, its missing parts supplied by reference TRBV18 and TRBJ2-2, is NAGVMQNPRHLVRRRGQEARLRCSPMKGHSHVYWYRQLPEEGLKFMVYLQKENIIDESGMPKERFSAEFPKEGPSILRIQQVVRGDSAAYFCASSPRDSTGELFFGEGSRLTVL.

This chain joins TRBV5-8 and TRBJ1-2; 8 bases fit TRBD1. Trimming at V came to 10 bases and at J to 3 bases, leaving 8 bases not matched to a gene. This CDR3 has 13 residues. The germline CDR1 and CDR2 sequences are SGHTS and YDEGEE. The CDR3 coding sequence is TGTGCCTCATACAGGGGGTCTGACTATGGCTACACCTTC. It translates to CASYRGSDYGYTF.

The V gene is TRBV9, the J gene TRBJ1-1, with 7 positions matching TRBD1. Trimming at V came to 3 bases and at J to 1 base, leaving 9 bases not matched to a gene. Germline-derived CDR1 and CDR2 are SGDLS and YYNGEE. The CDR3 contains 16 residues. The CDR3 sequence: CASSADRQGKNTEAFF. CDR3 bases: TGTGCCAGCAGCGCGGATCGACAGGGTAAGAACACTGAAGCTTTCTTT.